Sequencing of this TCR beta chain was carried out in a study of molecular identifiers for immune sequencing clone quantification listed by TCRdb under 2018. General notes on the study: For a replicate experiment, the RNA from either approximately 20,000 or 100,000 naive CD8 T cells was divided into five aliquots, and four of those aliquots went on to sequencing. This methods study benchmarked molecular-identifier clustering-based TCR repertoire sequencing (MIDCIRS) and TCR RNA copy counting, using CD8 T cells to do so. Results and caveats for the whole study, not just this receptor: Spiked-in Jurkat TCR RNA equal to a single cell's worth was reported to be detectable even within 1,100,000 naive CD8 T cells. Naive libraries contained spiked-in Jurkat TCR RNA (more than 9 copies' worth), which is not part of the donor repertoire. In CMV-specific effector cells, clones with more than 20 RNA copies contained over 99% of molecules, whereas in naive cells such clones contained under 1% of molecules. Without barcode sub-clustering, chimeric consensus sequences inflated TCR diversity; chimeras reached as high as 47%. Approximately 2.7 recovered TCR RNA copies per cell were obtained by modeling, versus approximately 9 by digital PCR, implying a capture efficiency of 25% to 30%. Highly expanded clone sizes could be underestimated if identical TCR molecules share a barcode.

Library preparation employed PCR. The instrument was a NextSeq 500. Bulk TCR libraries were made following a previously described method, with the TCR primers given in Table S5. Purification of total RNA was performed with the Qiagen AllPrep DNA/RNA kit. Reads from multiple sequencing runs of the same library were pooled before analysis. As for the original processing: Reads were retained only if the reads had an exact TCR constant sequence, and the retained reads were trimmed to 150 nt and grouped according to their 12-nt molecular barcodes. Reads within each barcode group were sub-clustered using a 15% Levenshtein threshold, and quality-weighted consensus sequences were constructed for each RNA molecule. Non-functional sequences were excluded, and lower-count sequences lying one edit away from another sequence were also excluded. Barcode sub-clusters with fewer than 20% of the maximum read count were removed, based on fitting two negative binomial distributions. Using fastp trimming at Q25 and MiXCR clonotype assembly, TCRdb reanalyzed the public sequencing data and kept in-frame beta chains. Duplicate CDR3 protein sequences are folded into a single record with the most common DNA and genes. TCRdb, not the original authors, processed these V and J calls. In this sample the table shows some 580,000 distinct CDR3 sequences, about 25% of which occur a single time. The ten biggest clones cover around 0.78% of the sample.

V and J are trimmed by 4 bases and 4 bases, and the gene matches miss 13 bases of the junction. Based on the germline V gene, the CDR1 and CDR2 sequences are SGHTA and FQGNSA. Inclusive of the bounding cysteine and phenylalanine, the CDR3 is 17 residues long. Left in the record is the CDR3 DNA by itself, 51 bases read in frame from the first base. Libraries of naive CD8 T cells were generated from roughly 20,000 to 1,000,000 sorted cells, with 10%, 30% or 50% of the purified RNA used. On a BD FACSAria II, naive CD8 T cells were FACS-sorted as CD8+CD4-CCR7+CD45RA+ and collected into RLT Plus buffer. Detection sensitivity was tested by spiking Jurkat RNA equal to fewer than twelve TCR copies' worth into samples containing roughly 17,000-1,100,000 naive CD8 T cells. CD8 T cells were enriched using RosetteSep CD8+ T Cell Enrichment Cocktail and Ficoll-Paque, and the enriched cells then underwent ACK red cell lysis.

This clonotype was seen repeatedly, ten times or more. No cognate antigen has been identified for it. Base qualities are not at hand, and no much larger clone is one base apart. In this chain, TRBV7-2 is recombined with TRBJ2-3; 8 bases in the junction line up with TRBD2. Sample: naive CD8+ T cells from blood, with Jurkat cell RNA spiked in. The cell subset or site label on this specimen signifies: FACS-sorted CD8+CD4-CCR7+CD45RA+ naive T cells. This clonotype was obtained from a human donor in good health. Some libraries in this study had Jurkat cell RNA spiked in. The CDR3 amino acid sequence is: CASSSPGEREWADTQYF. Here is the DNA: TGTGCCAGCAGCTCCCCCGGGGAGCGGGAGTGGGCAGATACGCAGTATTTT.